These T cell receptor delta chains were read from a single sample in a study of gamma-delta chains in newborns, infants, children. TCRdb reanalysed the reads with CATT. This sample has 15,000 or so delta-chain clones, with approximately 7% found just once. Source material: blood. These receptors were collected from a child who was a newborn, infant or young child, either healthy, febrile or measles-vaccinated (not recorded which). CDR3s leave out the opening cysteine and the closing phenylalanine or tryptophan.

j_call v_call cdr3_aa
TRDJ3 TRDV2 ACDGLGESWDTRQMF
TRDJ3 TRDV2 ACDRLVWGIQSSWDTRQMF
TRDJ3 TRDV2 ACDALSWDTRQMF
TRDJ3 TRDV2 ACDTGDWGIQSSWDTRQMF
TRDJ3 TRDV2 ACDALKTWDTRQMF
TRDJ2 TRDV2 ACDTLLEDTPTAQLF
TRDJ3 TRDV2 ACDTLGASSWDTRQMF
TRDJ3 TRDV2 ACDPILGDTPWDTRQMF
TRDJ1 TRDV2 ACDTCGIEKLI
TRDJ3 TRDV2 ACDTVVTSSWDTRQMF
TRDJ2 TRDV2 ACDTVGGFRTAQTAQLF
TRDJ3 TRDV2 ACDTWGASSWDTRQMF
TRDJ1 TRDV2 ACDKLGDTFGKLI
TRDJ3 TRDV2 ACDTVPGGYSWDTRQMF
TRDJ3 TRDV2 ACDTIGYRDTRQMF
TRDJ2 TRDV2 ACDSMGDTLTAQLF
TRDJ3 TRDV2 ACDTLGDTRDTRQMF
TRDJ3 TRDV2 ACDTLGDVSWDTRQMF
TRDJ3 TRDV2 ACDTVLGGPWDARQMF
TRDJ3 TRDV2 ACDTWGPSWDTRQMF
TRDJ3 TRDV2 ACDFAGGHSWDTRQMF
TRDJ3 TRDV2 ACDTVWGIRGTWDTRQMF
TRDJ1 TRDV2 ACDILGDTRGDKLI
TRDJ3 TRDV2 ACDTGDTRSWDTRQMF
TRDJ2 TRDV1 ALGGDMYWTAQLF
TRDJ3 TRDV2 ACDILGGPWDARQMF
TRDJ2 TRDV2 ACDKVLGDTRLTAQLF
TRDJ3 TRDV2 ACDTITGGYSWDTRQMF
TRDJ3 TRDV2 ACDVLGATISWDTRQMF
TRDJ3 TRDV2 ACDFTGGHISWDTRQMF
TRDJ3 TRDV2 ACDTGYSWDTRQMF
TRDJ3 TRDV2 ACDTVDTGVYSWDTRQMF
TRDJ2 TRDV2 ACDRSGGYLGGRPTAQLF
TRDJ3 TRDV2 ACDTVGDNSWDTRQMF
TRDJ1 TRDV2 ACDIVGDPYTDKLI
TRDJ1 TRDV2 ACDTEFLRGTGGTDKLI
TRDJ3 TRDV2 ACDTVLGDTRAWDTRQMF
TRDJ3 TRDV2 ARDFLGDPDTRQMF
TRDJ3 TRDV2 ACDTVGDWDTRQMF
TRDJ3 TRDV2 ACDTVLGARSWDTRQMF
TRDJ3 TRDV2 ACDGIRDTRQMF
TRDJ3 TRDV2 ACDNSLGASSWDTRQMF
TRDJ1 TRAV29/DV5 AASSGGYAGDKLI
TRDJ3 TRDV2 ACDHLTGGYSWDTRQMF
TRDJ3 TRDV2 ACDTLGDSSSWDTRQMF